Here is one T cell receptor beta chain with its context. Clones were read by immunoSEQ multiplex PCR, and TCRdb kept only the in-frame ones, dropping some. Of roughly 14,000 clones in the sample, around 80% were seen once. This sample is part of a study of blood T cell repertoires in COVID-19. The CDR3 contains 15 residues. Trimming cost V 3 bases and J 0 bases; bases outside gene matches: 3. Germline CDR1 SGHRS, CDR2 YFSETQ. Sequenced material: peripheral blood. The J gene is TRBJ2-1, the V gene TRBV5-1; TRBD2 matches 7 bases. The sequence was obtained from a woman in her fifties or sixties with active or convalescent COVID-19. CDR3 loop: CASSSSGSSYNEQFF. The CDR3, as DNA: TGCGCCAGCAGCTCTAGCGGCAGCTCCTACAATGAGCAGTTCTTC.